The T cell receptor (beta chain) under discussion was sequenced for a study of blood T cell repertoires in COVID-19. Study overall: The United States, Italy and Spain were the sources of the acute and convalescent COVID-19 samples. The cDNA or gDNA used as material had been derived from T cells, B-cell-depleted T cells, or PBMCs.

Germline CDR1 MNHEY, CDR2 SVGAGI. This CDR3 spans 14 amino acids. V dropped 5 bases and J dropped 4; count of bases not matched to a gene: 5. Study processing details: Amplification with reference gene primers provided the estimates of nucleated cell counts. Here immunoSEQ multiplex PCR was the method, and the copy in TCRdb shows in-frame clones only, minus some. Clonal size and the V and J genes are those of that table, whereas D and trimming came from the DNA. The sample consists of roughly 100,000 clones, 81% of them appearing once. The genes are TRBV6-5 and TRBJ1-3; 7 positions match TRBD1. The sequence came from a woman in her 70s with acute or convalescent COVID-19. The sample consisted of peripheral blood. CDR3 nucleotides: TGTGCCAGCAGTCCCCTGGGACAGGGAAACACCATATATTTT. This gives the protein CASSPLGQGNTIYF.